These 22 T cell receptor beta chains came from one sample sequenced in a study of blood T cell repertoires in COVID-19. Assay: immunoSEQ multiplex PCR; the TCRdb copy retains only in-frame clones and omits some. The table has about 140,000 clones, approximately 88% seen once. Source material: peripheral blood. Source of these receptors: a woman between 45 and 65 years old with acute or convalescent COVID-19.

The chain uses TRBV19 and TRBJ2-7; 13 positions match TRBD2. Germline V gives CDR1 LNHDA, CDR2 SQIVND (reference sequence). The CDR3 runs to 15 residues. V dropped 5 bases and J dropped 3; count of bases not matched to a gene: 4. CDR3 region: CASSGRTSGSYEQYF. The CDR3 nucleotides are TGTGCCAGTAGTGGACGGACTAGCGGGAGCTACGAGCAGTACTTC.

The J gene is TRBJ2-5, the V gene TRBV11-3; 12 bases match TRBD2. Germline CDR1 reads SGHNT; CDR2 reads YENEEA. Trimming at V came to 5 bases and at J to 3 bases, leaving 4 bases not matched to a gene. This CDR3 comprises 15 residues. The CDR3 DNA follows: TGTGCCAGCAGCGCAGGACTAGCGGGAAAAGAGACCCAGTACTTC. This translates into CASSAGLAGKETQYF.

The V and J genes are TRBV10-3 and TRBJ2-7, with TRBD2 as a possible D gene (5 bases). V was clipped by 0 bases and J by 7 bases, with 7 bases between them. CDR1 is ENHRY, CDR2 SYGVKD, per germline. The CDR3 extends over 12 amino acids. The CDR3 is CAISESGGEQYF. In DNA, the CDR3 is TGTGCCATCAGTGAGTCAGGCGGGGAGCAGTACTTC.

The CDR3 region is CASSSEGQFYNEQFF. CDR3 bases: TGTGCCAGCAGCTCGGAAGGACAGTTCTACAATGAGCAGTTCTTC. The gene calls are TRBV5-4 and TRBJ2-1; D is possibly TRBD1 (6 bases). Germline CDR1 SGHNT, CDR2 YYREEE (reference sequence). V lost 3 bases and J 3 bases, leaving 13 bases between the germline ends. This CDR3 has 15 residues. The full variable domain, in which reference TRBV5-4 and TRBJ2-1 provide the parts outside the CDR3, is ETGVTQSPTHLIKTRGQQVTLRCSSQSGHNTVSWYQQALGQGPQFIFQYYREEENGRGNFPPRFSGLQFPNYSSELNVNALELDDSALYLCASSSEGQFYNEQFFGPGTRLTVL.

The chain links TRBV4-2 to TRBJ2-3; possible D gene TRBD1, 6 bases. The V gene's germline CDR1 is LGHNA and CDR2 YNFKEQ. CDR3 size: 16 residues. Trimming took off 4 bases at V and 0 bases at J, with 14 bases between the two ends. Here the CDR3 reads CASSRGQTKSTDTQYF. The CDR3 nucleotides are TGTGCCAGCAGCCGCGGACAGACGAAAAGCACAGATACGCAGTATTTT.

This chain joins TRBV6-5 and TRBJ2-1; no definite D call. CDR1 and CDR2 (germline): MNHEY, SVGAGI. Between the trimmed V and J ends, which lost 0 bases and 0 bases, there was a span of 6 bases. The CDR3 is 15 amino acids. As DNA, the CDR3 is TGTGCCAGCAGTTACTCTTGGAGCTCCTACAATGAGCAGTTCTTC. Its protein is CASSYSWSSYNEQFF.

CDR3 sequence (DNA): TGCGCCAGCAGCCAAGACAGGGTGGCCTATGGCTACACCTTC. Its translation is CASSQDRVAYGYTF. The rearrangement joins TRBV4-1 to TRBJ1-2; a possible D gene is TRBD1 (5 bases). The germline V and J ends were trimmed by 0 bases and 4 bases, with 9 bases remaining between them. Germline V gene sequence: CDR1 MGHRA, CDR2 YSYEKL. The CDR3 length is 14 residues.

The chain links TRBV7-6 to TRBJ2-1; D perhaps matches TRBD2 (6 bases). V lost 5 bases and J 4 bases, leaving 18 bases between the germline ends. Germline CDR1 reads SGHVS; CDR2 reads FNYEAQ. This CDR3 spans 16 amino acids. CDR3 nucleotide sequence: TGTGCCAGCAGCAGGGATGGGACTCAACTTTACAATGAGCAGTTCTTC. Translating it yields CASSRDGTQLYNEQFF. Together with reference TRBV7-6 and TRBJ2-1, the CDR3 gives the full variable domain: GAGVSQSPRYKVTKRGQDVALRCDPISGHVSLYWYRQALGQGPEFLTYFNYEAQQDKSGLPNDRFSAERPEGSISTLTIQRTEQRDSAMYRCASSRDGTQLYNEQFFGPGTRLTVL.

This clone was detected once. CDR3 residues: CASRGFQGSGELFF. CDR3 nucleotide sequence: TGTGCCAGCAGGGGTTTTCAGGGTTCCGGGGAGCTGTTTTTT. V is TRBV2 and J is TRBJ2-2; D is possibly TRBD1 (5 bases). Germline V gene data show CDR1 as SNHLY and CDR2 as FYNNEI. This CDR3 comprises 14 residues. V was pared by 6 bases and J by 6 bases, with 14 bases between. The variable domain in full, completed from reference TRBV2 and TRBJ2-2, reads EPEVTQTPSHQVTQMGQEVILRCVPISNHLYFYWYRQILGQKVEFLVSFYNNEISEKSEIFDDQFSVERPDGSNFTLKIRSTKLEDSAMYFCASRGFQGSGELFFGEGSRLTVL.

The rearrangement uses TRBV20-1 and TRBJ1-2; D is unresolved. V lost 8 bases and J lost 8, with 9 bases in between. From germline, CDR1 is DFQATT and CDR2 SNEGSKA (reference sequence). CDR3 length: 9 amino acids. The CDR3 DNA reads TGCAGTTTGAGGGAAGGCTACACCTTC. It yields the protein CSLREGYTF.

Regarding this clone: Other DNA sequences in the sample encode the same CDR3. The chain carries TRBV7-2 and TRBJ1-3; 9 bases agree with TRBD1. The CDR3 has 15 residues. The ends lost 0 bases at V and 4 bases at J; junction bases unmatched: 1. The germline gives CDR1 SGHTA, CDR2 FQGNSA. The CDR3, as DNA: TGTGCCAGCAGCTTAGCCGGACAGGGGGGAAACACCATATATTTT. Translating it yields CASSLAGQGGNTIYF.

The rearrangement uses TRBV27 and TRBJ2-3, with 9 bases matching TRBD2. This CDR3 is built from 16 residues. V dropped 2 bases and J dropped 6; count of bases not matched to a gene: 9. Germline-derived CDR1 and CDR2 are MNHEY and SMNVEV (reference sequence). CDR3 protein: CASSLKAGGWGDTQYF. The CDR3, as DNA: TGTGCCAGCAGTTTAAAAGCGGGGGGCTGGGGCGATACGCAGTATTTT.

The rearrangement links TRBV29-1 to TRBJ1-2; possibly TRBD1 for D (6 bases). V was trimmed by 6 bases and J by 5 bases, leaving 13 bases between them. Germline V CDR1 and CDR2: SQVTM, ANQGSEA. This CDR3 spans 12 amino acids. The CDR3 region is CSVETGNYGYTF. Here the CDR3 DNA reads TGCAGCGTGGAGACAGGCAATTATGGCTACACCTTC.

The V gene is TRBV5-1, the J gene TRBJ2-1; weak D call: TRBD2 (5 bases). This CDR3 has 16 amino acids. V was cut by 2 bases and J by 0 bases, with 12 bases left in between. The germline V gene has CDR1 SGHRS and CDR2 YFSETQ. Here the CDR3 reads CASSLAAVGSYNEQFF. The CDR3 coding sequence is TGCGCCAGCAGCTTAGCGGCAGTGGGCTCCTACAATGAGCAGTTCTTC.

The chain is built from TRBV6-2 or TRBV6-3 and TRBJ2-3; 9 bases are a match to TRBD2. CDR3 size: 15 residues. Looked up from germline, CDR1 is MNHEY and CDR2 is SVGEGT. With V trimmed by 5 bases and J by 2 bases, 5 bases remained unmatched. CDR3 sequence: CASSALAGATDTQYF. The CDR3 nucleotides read TGTGCCAGCAGTGCATTAGCGGGGGCCACAGATACGCAGTATTTT.

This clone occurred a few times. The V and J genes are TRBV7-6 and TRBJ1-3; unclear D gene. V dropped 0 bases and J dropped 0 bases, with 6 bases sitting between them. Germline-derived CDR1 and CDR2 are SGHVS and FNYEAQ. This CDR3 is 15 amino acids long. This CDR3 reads CASSLARASGNTIYF. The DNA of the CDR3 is TGTGCCAGCAGCTTAGCTCGAGCCTCTGGAAACACCATATATTTT.

The CDR3 sequence: CASSALSYNEQFF. CDR3 nucleotide sequence: TGTGCCAGCAGTGCGCTAAGCTACAATGAGCAGTTCTTC. V gene TRBV2 combines with J gene TRBJ2-1; D ambiguous. Germline CDR1 and CDR2: SNHLY and FYNNEI. V was pared by 4 bases and J by 3 bases, with 7 bases between. The CDR3 runs 13 residues.

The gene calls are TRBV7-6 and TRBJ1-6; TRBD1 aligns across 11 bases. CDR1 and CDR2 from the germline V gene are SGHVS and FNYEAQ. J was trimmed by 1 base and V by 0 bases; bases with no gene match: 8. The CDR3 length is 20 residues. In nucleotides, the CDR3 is TGTGCCAGCAGCTTAGCTAGGACAGGGGGCGAGTCTTCCTATAATTCACCCCTCCACTTT. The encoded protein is CASSLARTGGESSYNSPLHF.

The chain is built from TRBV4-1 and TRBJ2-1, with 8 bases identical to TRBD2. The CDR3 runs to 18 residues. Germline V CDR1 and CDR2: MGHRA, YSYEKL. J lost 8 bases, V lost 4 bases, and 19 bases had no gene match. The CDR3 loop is CASSLSPGASGFPHEQFF. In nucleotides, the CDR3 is TGCGCCAGCAGCCTCTCACCCGGGGCTAGCGGGTTCCCCCATGAGCAGTTCTTC.

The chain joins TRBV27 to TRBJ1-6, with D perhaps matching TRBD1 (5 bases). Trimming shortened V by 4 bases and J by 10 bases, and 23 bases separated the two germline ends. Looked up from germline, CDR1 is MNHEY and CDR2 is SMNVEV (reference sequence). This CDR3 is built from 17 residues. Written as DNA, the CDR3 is TGTGCCAGCAGTTCCTATGGGGCCACAGGAAACGGGTCACCCCTCCACTTT. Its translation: CASSSYGATGNGSPLHF.

The CDR3 spells CASSGDRTTEAFF. CDR3 in DNA: TGTGCCAGCAGTGGGGACAGAACCACTGAAGCTTTCTTT. The chain links TRBV12-3 or TRBV12-4 to TRBJ1-1; TRBD1 aligns across 7 bases. Trimming cost V 5 bases and J 4 bases; bases outside gene matches: 4. This CDR3 is 13 amino acids long.

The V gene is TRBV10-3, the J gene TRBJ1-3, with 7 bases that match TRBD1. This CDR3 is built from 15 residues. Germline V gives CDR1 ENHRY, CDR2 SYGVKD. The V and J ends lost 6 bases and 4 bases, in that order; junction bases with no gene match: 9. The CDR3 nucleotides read TGTGCCATCAGACCTTCCGGGACAGCCGGAAACACCATATATTTT. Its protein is CAIRPSGTAGNTIYF.